This TCR beta chain was identified in a study of breast tumors, draining lymph nodes, adjacent tissues. TCRdb reanalysed the multiplex PCR reads using MiXCR and keeps one entry per CDR3 protein. The table records fewer than 80,000 distinct CDR3 sequences, 43% of them present only once. Note on this clonotype: Its target is not known. This may arise from a read error, as a much more abundant clone is one base away.

Study-wide points: Tumor TCR diversity was below lymph nodes but above nontumor tissue. Luminal-like breast cancer showed significantly greater tumor-nontumor repertoire similarity than basal-like breast cancer did.

This CDR3 spans 11 amino acids. Deletions cut 6 bases from V and 3 bases from J, with 6 bases between. Looked up from germline, CDR1 is MNHNS and CDR2 is SASEGT. J is TRBJ2-7 and V is TRBV6-1; D is uncertain. The sequence came from a female donor with breast cancer. Some clones in this sample may be carry-over from other donors' samples. The sequencing sample was made of breast tumor tissue. CDR3 region: CASRPYYEQYF. CDR3 DNA: TGTGCCAGCAGACCGTACTACGAGCAGTACTTC.